The 13 T cell receptor beta chains presented below share a single source sample, sequenced in a study of OX40 agonist ivuxolimab in advanced cancers. Produced via immunoSEQ multiplex PCR; TCRdb's table is partial and in-frame only. Of some 130,000 clones in the sample, 85% to 95% are singletons; the top ten hold 1%. The material was CD4+ or CD8+ T cells sorted from blood, obtained in a trial of the OX40 agonist ivuxolimab. Receptors originate from an adult with an advanced solid tumor such as melanoma, head and neck, liver or kidney cancer.

The gene calls are TRBV7-2 and TRBJ2-7, with 8 bases matching TRBD1. The CDR3 spans 13 residues. Germline CDR1 and CDR2: SGHTA and FQGNSA. Trimming cost V 6 bases and J 2 bases; bases outside gene matches: 3. CDR3 sequence reads: CASRPGQAYEQYF. CDR3 sequence (DNA): TGTGCCAGCAGACCGGGACAGGCCTACGAGCAGTACTTC.

The chain links TRBV5-1 to TRBJ2-2; D not resolved. Germline V gives CDR1 SGHRS, CDR2 YFSETQ. The V and J ends lost 6 bases and 3 bases respectively, with 15 bases between them. The CDR3 is made up of 15 amino acids. CDR3 sequence: CASTFTPLDTGELFF. The DNA of the CDR3 is TGCGCCAGCACTTTTACCCCCCTTGACACCGGGGAGCTGTTTTTT.

V gene TRBV6-6 combines with J gene TRBJ2-7; TRBD1 aligns across 7 bases. The junction had 9 bases not matched to a gene; V was cut back by 7 bases and J by 9 bases. Germline lookup yields CDR1 MNHNY and CDR2 SVGAGI (reference sequence). This CDR3 has 12 amino acids. In DNA form, the CDR3 reads TGTGCCAGCACAGGCTCAGGGGGTGGGCAGTACTTC. The encoded protein is CASTGSGGGQYF.

The chain recombines TRBV9 with TRBJ1-1, with a tentative D call TRBD1 (6 bases). The germline V gene has CDR1 SGDLS and CDR2 YYNGEE. The CDR3 sequence is 15 residues long. The germline V and J ends were trimmed by 3 bases and 4 bases, with 16 bases remaining between them. In DNA, the CDR3 is TGTGCCAGCAGCGGTCTCGGGGGGCGCGGCACTGAAGCTTTCTTT. Amino acids: CASSGLGGRGTEAFF.

The rearrangement uses TRBV4-2 and TRBJ1-5, with D hard to call. Trimming cost V 0 bases and J 9 bases, with 9 bases left between them. Looked up from germline, CDR1 is LGHNA and CDR2 is YNFKEQ. The CDR3 has 13 amino acids. CDR3 region: CASSQDQAMPQHF. CDR3 bases: TGTGCCAGCAGCCAAGATCAAGCGATGCCCCAGCATTTT.

This rearrangement joins TRBV5-1 to TRBJ1-1; D unresolved. The V gene lost 2 bases and the J gene lost 0 bases, with 8 bases spanning the gap. This CDR3 has 14 amino acids. Germline V CDR1 and CDR2: SGHRS, YFSETQ. The CDR3 here is CASSLGGMNTEAFF. In DNA form, the CDR3 reads TGCGCCAGCAGCTTAGGAGGCATGAACACTGAAGCTTTCTTT.

The chain employs TRBV7-8 and TRBJ1-2; TRBD1 agrees at 9 bases. The CDR3 sequence is 14 residues long. Losses at the gene ends were 4 bases for V and 6 bases for J; bases not matched to a gene: 6. Germline V CDR1 and CDR2: SGHVS, FQNEAQ. CDR3 region: CASSSRTGADGYTF. CDR3 coding DNA: TGTGCCAGCAGCTCCCGGACAGGGGCGGATGGCTACACCTTC.

The rearrangement links TRBV5-4 to TRBJ2-4, with TRBD1 identical over 9 bases. The CDR3 sequence is 15 residues long. Germline lookup yields CDR1 SGHNT and CDR2 YYREEE (reference sequence). The ends lost 4 bases at V and 7 bases at J; junction bases unmatched: 9. The CDR3 reads CASSTGQGRVNIQYF. In DNA form, the CDR3 reads TGTGCCAGCAGCACCGGACAGGGGCGGGTGAACATTCAGTACTTC.

A single count supports this clone. The chain carries TRBV7-2 and TRBJ2-2; D is perhaps TRBD2 (7 bases). V dropped 4 bases and J dropped 7 bases, with 13 bases sitting between them. CDR1 and CDR2 (germline): SGHTA, FQGNSA. The CDR3 is 14 amino acids. Written as DNA, the CDR3 is TGTGCCAGCAGCTCACGGGGGGCGAACGGGGAGCTGTTTTTT. This sequence encodes CASSSRGANGELFF.

The chain uses TRBV29-1 and TRBJ1-3, with 9 bases aligning to TRBD1. Germline V CDR1 and CDR2: SQVTM, ANQGSEA. Germline trimming cut 7 bases from V and 8 bases from J; bases unmatched to any gene: 6. This CDR3 comprises 12 residues. The CDR3 DNA sequence: TGCAGCGCTTTACAGGGGGCGGACACCATATATTTT. Amino acid sequence: CSALQGADTIYF.

DNA of the CDR3: TGTGCCAGCAGCGTAGGGGGACAGGGCACAGATACGCAGTATTTT. Translation: CASSVGGQGTDTQYF. The chain combines TRBV9 with TRBJ2-3; 8 bases align to TRBD1. The CDR3 contains 15 residues. J gave up 1 base and V 0 bases, and 1 base lay outside the gene matches. In germline, CDR1 is SGDLS, CDR2 YYNGEE.

The chain joins TRBV7-2 to TRBJ1-1; D not resolved. V lost 5 bases, J lost 7 bases, and 14 bases lay in between. Germline CDR1 SGHTA, CDR2 FQGNSA. The CDR3 covers 13 residues. This CDR3 is CASSPAWGNEAFF. CDR3 bases: TGTGCCAGCAGCCCCGCGTGGGGTAATGAAGCTTTCTTT. The full variable domain, rest sourced from reference TRBV7-2 and TRBJ1-1, is GAGVSQSPSNKVTEKGKDVELRCDPISGHTALYWYRQSLGQGLEFLIYFQGNSAPDKSGLPSDRFSAERTGGSVSTLTIQRTQQEDSAVYLCASSPAWGNEAFFGQGTRLTVV.

Here the CDR3 DNA reads TGCAGCGCCGGGGGGACAGGGGTAGGCACCGGGGAGCTGTTTTTT. Encoded protein: CSAGGTGVGTGELFF. The J gene is TRBJ2-2, the V gene TRBV29-1, with 10 positions matching TRBD1. CDR1 is SQVTM and CDR2 is ANQGSEA in the germline V gene. V lost 7 bases, J lost 4 bases, and 9 bases stayed unmatched. The CDR3 totals 15 residues.